The 20 T cell receptor beta chains listed next were all sequenced from one sample in a study of T cells in Graves' hyperthyroidism and ophthalmopathy. Amplification of TCR beta CDR3 regions used RNA as the template. First-round RT-PCR with HTBI primers amplified the TCR CDR3 region. In TCRdb, the multiplex PCR reads were re-called with MiXCR into one record per CDR3 protein. The top ten hold around 48% of the sample, which has around 190,000 distinct CDR3 sequences, around 17% seen once. Sequencing was done on a sample of blood. The receptors were gathered from a woman in her forties or fifties with Graves' hyperthyroidism.

This clonotype showed up many times. The J gene is TRBJ2-2, the V gene TRBV6-1; D is unclear. Trimming cost V 7 bases and J 1 base, with 7 bases left between them. The CDR3 has 13 amino acids. The V gene's germline CDR1 is MNHNS and CDR2 SASEGT. The CDR3: CASKDGNTGELFF. The DNA of the CDR3 is TGTGCCAGCAAGGATGGGAACACCGGGGAGCTGTTTTTT.

This clonotype has a count of ten or more. This chain links TRBV7-3 with TRBJ2-7; a possible D gene is TRBD1 (6 bases). V lost 5 bases, J lost 4 bases, and 12 bases lay in between. This CDR3 contains 13 residues. Germline values: CDR1 SGHTA, CDR2 FQGTGA. The CDR3 reads CASSVGTSYEQYF. In DNA form, the CDR3 reads TGTGCCAGCAGCGTGGGGACATCGTACGAGCAGTACTTC.

This clonotype showed up many times. This chain connects TRBV18 to TRBJ2-1; D is possibly TRBD2 (6 bases). Germline values: CDR1 KGHSH, CDR2 LQKENI. V was clipped by 8 bases and J by 0 bases, with 17 bases between them. This CDR3 has 16 residues. CDR3 nucleotides: TGTGCCAGCAGCTTAACGACCGGGAGCTCCTACAATGAGCAGTTCTTC. Encoded protein: CASSLTTGSSYNEQFF.

This clonotype showed up many times. J is TRBJ1-2 and V is TRBV10-3; tentative D call: TRBD1 (6 bases). The CDR3 totals 13 residues. Germline loops: CDR1 ENHRY, CDR2 SYGVKD. V lost 2 bases, J lost 8 bases, and 12 bases lay in between. CDR3 nucleotide sequence: TGTGCCATCAGTGAGGTTGGGACAAACGGCTACACCTTC. Translating it yields CAISEVGTNGYTF.

A note on this clonotype: At one of its ends the junction is not consistent with the germline gene, which may arise from a read error. CDR3 in DNA: TGCGCCAGCACCTTGGGAGGGAGCTCCTACAATGAGCAGTTCTTC. It yields the protein CASTLGGSSYNEQFF. The V call is TRBV5-1, the J call TRBJ2-1; TRBD2 matches 7 bases. The CDR3 covers 15 residues. In germline, CDR1 is SGHRS, CDR2 YFSETQ.

As for this clonotype: No conserved phenylalanine or tryptophan ends this CDR3, so it is likely a read error. V usage is TRBV20-1 and J usage is TRBJ2-5; D possibly corresponds to TRBD1 (6 bases). The germline gives CDR1 DFQATT, CDR2 SNEGSKA (reference sequence). This CDR3 has 14 residues. V lost 1 base, J lost 9 bases, and 18 bases lay in between. The CDR3: CSARVAGDASAQYL. CDR3 DNA sequence: TGCAGTGCTAGAGTGGCAGGGGACGCGTCGGCCCAGTACCTC.

This clonotype appeared many times. The chain employs TRBV11-1 and TRBJ1-2; no clear D. There are 16 residues in the CDR3. The ends were cut back, 1 base at V and 10 bases at J, with 22 bases in the middle. CDR1 and CDR2 (germline): SGHAT, FQDESV (reference sequence). CDR3 residues: CASSLGAETRSGYYTF. The CDR3 region has the DNA TGTGCCAGCAGCTTAGGGGCCGAGACAAGGTCTGGATACTACACCTTC.

In its sample, this clonotype was seen a few times. The CDR3 DNA reads as TGCAGTGCTAGCGTGCGAGGGGGGAACACCGGGGAGCTGTTTTTT. It is translated as CSASVRGGNTGELFF. The rearrangement links TRBV20-1 to TRBJ2-2; D is possibly TRBD1 (6 bases). The V and J ends lost 3 bases and 1 base respectively, with 12 bases between them. This CDR3 has 15 amino acids. Looked up from germline, CDR1 is DFQATT and CDR2 is SNEGSKA (reference sequence).

This clonotype was counted at least ten times. The chain uses TRBV11-2 and TRBJ2-6; 7 bases fit TRBD1. The V segment lost 3 bases and the J segment 2 bases; nucleotides outside the gene matches: 1. The CDR3 length is 15 residues. The germline gives CDR1 SGHAT, CDR2 FQNNGV. The CDR3 sequence is CASSLRGPGANVLTF. The CDR3 DNA is TGTGCCAGCAGCTTGAGGGGGCCTGGGGCCAACGTCCTGACTTTC.

This sequence joins TRBV11-1 and TRBJ2-5; 11 positions match TRBD2. Looked up from germline, CDR1 is SGHAT and CDR2 is FQDESV (reference sequence). The CDR3 contains 17 residues. The trim removed 1 base at V and 1 base at J, leaving 5 bases unmatched. For the CDR3, the DNA is TGTGCCAGCAGCTTAGTCTCGGGGACTAGCGGCCAAGAGACCCAGTACTTC. This translates into CASSLVSGTSGQETQYF.

This clonotype was detected many times. V usage is TRBV11-2 and J usage is TRBJ2-7; perhaps D is TRBD1 or TRBD2 (6 bases each). The CDR3 has 13 residues. V shed 6 bases and J shed 3 bases, with 12 bases lying between them. CDR1 SGHAT and CDR2 FQNNGV come from the germline V gene. In nucleotides, the CDR3 is TGTGCCAGCAGATGGGCGGGACACTACGAGCAGTACTTC. Protein sequence: CASRWAGHYEQYF.

At least ten counts were recorded for this clonotype. The chain has TRBV28 and TRBJ1-2; D may be TRBD1 (5 bases). CDR1 is MDHEN, CDR2 SYDVKM, per germline. The V end lost 7 bases, the J end lost 3 bases, and 15 bases lay between the germline ends. The CDR3 spans 14 residues. DNA for the CDR3: TGTGCCAGCAATTCCTTCTCGGGGGACTATGGCTACACCTTC. As protein: CASNSFSGDYGYTF.

Comments on this clonotype: This clone may be a read error of a much larger clone one base away. The CDR3 ends on some other residue instead of the conserved phenylalanine or tryptophan, so this is likely a read error. The V call is TRBV11-1, the J call TRBJ2-7; 7 bases are a match to TRBD2. Germline assignment: CDR1 SGHAT and CDR2 FQDESV (reference sequence). Trimming at V came to 4 bases and at J to 0 bases, leaving 12 bases not matched to a gene. This CDR3 has 17 amino acids. The CDR3 DNA sequence: TGTGCCAGCAGCTACCCATCGAGCGGGATCGTCTCCTACGAGCAGTACTCC. The encoded protein is CASSYPSSGIVSYEQYS.

The J gene is TRBJ1-2, the V gene TRBV5-6; 9 nucleotides agree with TRBD1. The J segment lost 6 bases and the V segment lost 4 bases, leaving 4 bases of the junction unmatched. The CDR3 is 13 amino acids. Germline CDR1 SGHDT, CDR2 YYEEEE. The CDR3 reads CASSPQGAHGYTF. CDR3 coding DNA: TGTGCCAGCAGCCCACAGGGGGCTCATGGCTACACCTTC. The entire variable domain, with the rest obtained from reference TRBV5-6 and TRBJ1-2, is as follows: DAGVTQSPTHLIKTRGQQVTLRCSPKSGHDTVSWYQQALGQGPQFIFQYYEEEERQRGNFPDRFSGHQFPNYSSELNVNALLLGDSALYLCASSPQGAHGYTFGSGTRLTVV.

Only one count was recorded for this clonotype. This rearrangement joins TRBV5-5 to TRBJ2-3; 7 bases are a match to TRBD1. The CDR3 length is 14 residues. CDR1 is SGHKS and CDR2 is YYEKEE in the germline V gene (reference sequence). Trimming cost V 5 bases and J 4 bases; bases outside gene matches: 7. CDR3 DNA: TGTGCCAGCAGGACCCGACAGGGTGCAGATACGCAGTATTTT. It is translated as CASRTRQGADTQYF.

This clonotype has a handful of counts. The chain couples TRBV6-2 or TRBV6-3 to TRBJ2-1; D gene ambiguous. Germline CDR1 MNHEY, CDR2 SVGEGT. The V gene lost 7 bases and the J gene lost 8 bases, with 12 bases spanning the gap. The CDR3 runs 12 residues. The DNA of the CDR3 is TGTGCCAGCAAGCCTGGTCTCTATGAGCAGTTCTTC. This encodes CASKPGLYEQFF.

This clonotype was counted only a few times. The V and J genes are TRBV2 and TRBJ1-2; the D gene is possibly TRBD1 (6 bases). V shed 10 bases and J shed 1 base, with 16 bases lying between them. The CDR3 loop spans 14 amino acids. The germline gives CDR1 SNHLY, CDR2 FYNNEI. CDR3 coding DNA: TGTGCCACCAAGGACAGTACTTTTAACTATGGCTACACCTTC. It specifies CATKDSTFNYGYTF.

V gene TRBV4-1 combines with J gene TRBJ2-7, with 11 nucleotides matching TRBD2. The CDR3 has 17 residues. V lost 0 bases and J lost 3; bases outside the gene matches: 7. CDR1 MGHRA and CDR2 YSYEKL come from the germline V gene. The CDR3 bases are TGCGCCAGCAGCCAAGACGGACTAGCGGGTCCCCTCTACGAGCAGTACTTC. Amino acids: CASSQDGLAGPLYEQYF.

At least ten counts were recorded for this clonotype. V is TRBV27 and J is TRBJ2-7; D not resolved. Trimming took off 6 bases at V and 4 bases at J, with 7 bases between the two ends. Germline V CDR1 and CDR2: MNHEY, SMNVEV (reference sequence). The length of the CDR3 is 11 residues. The CDR3 spells CASSVGYEQYF. CDR3 nucleotide sequence: TGTGCCAGCAGCGTTGGTTACGAGCAGTACTTC.

The chain couples TRBV19 to TRBJ2-5; TRBD1 matches at 7 bases. CDR3 length: 13 residues. The germline CDR1 and CDR2 sequences are LNHDA and SQIVND (reference sequence). The V segment lost 6 bases and the J segment 4 bases; nucleotides outside the gene matches: 5. This CDR3 is CASRDRFIETQYF. In DNA, the CDR3 is TGTGCCAGTAGGGACAGGTTTATAGAGACCCAGTACTTC.